Listed here is a single TCR beta chain. What antigen it recognizes has not been identified. No base quality information exists; no much larger clone differs at one position. The data originate from a study of cytotoxic CD8 clonotypes in ibrutinib-treated CLL (dated by TCRdb to about 2021). The study in broad terms: In this cohort, approximately 15 patients were treatment-naive and approximately twelve were relapsed/refractory, while some 17 had unmutated IGHV. Partial responses were observed in 24 patients and complete responses in 2; after a median follow-up of around 68 months, remission was maintained in around 14 patients and progression was observed in approximately 12. Samples at response were collected after a median of about 13 months of treatment, with a range of about 6 to 36 months. Samples averaged approximately 260,000 productive templates and 94,082 productive rearrangements. Of the approximately 87 participants in the trial, roughly 25 had longitudinal samples available. Cryopreserved peripheral blood mononuclear cells were collected before treatment, at response, and at either disease progression or sustained remission. All remission and progressive disease samples were collected while patients were still receiving ibrutinib. The paper as a whole reports these results and caveats: Clonality increased at ibrutinib response, stayed stable in sustained remission, and fell back toward baseline at progression. Baseline clonality exceeded that of age-matched healthy donors and correlated strongly with circulating CD8+ T-cell counts. Public clonotypes were found to be uncommon and were observed to contract or remain stable during treatment; the increase in clonality was shown to reflect expansion of private clonotypes at ibrutinib response. Sampling times were not matched between sustained-remission and progressing patients, and lymph node repertoires were not studied.

On a MiSeq, deep resolution sequencing aimed for a depth between 1 in 1 million and 1 in 200,000 T cells, with each clonotype covered approximately 10x on average. The immunoSEQ hsTCRB Kit was used to generate the TCR beta libraries. Regarding the original processing steps: The data were analyzed with ImmunoSEQ Analyzer and ImmunoSEQ Data Assistant, and V, D and J gene assignments followed IMGT definitions. Clonality, which ranges from 0 to 1, was calculated by subtracting the normalized Shannon entropy of productive rearrangement frequencies from one. Public clonotype analysis was restricted to overrepresented clonotypes comprising at least 0.05% of each patient's repertoire. Repertoires from 10 to 15 age-matched healthy donors in immuneACCESS were used as clonality controls. TCRdb retrieved this table from immuneACCESS and kept in-frame rearrangements only. Not all clones are present; in checked studies, unresolved V genes account for under half, and no reason is known for the remainder. The V and J calls and clone size come from that table; D and trimming were worked out from the DNA. Here the sample has about 120,000 clones; about 58% occur a single time. The ten biggest clones cover more than 35% of the sample.

Germline trimming: 2 bases from V, 4 bases from J; junction bases outside gene matches: 3. Counted from cysteine to phenylalanine, this CDR3 has 14 amino acids. Only CDR3 DNA remains: 42 bases, in frame from the first base. Based on the germline V gene (reference sequence), the CDR1 and CDR2 sequences are LNHDA and SQIVND. Sample time point, as interpreted from the label and publication: approximately 25 months on ibrutinib. Around 2 micrograms of genomic DNA were extracted from cryopreserved PBMCs for TCR beta library preparation. Longitudinal blood samples from CLL patients receiving ibrutinib monotherapy were subjected to high-throughput TCR beta sequencing. The patients were enrolled in a single-center, open-label phase 2 trial of ibrutinib monotherapy.

The sample consisted of PBMCs, taken after 24 months of ibrutinib treatment. The rearranged segments are TRBV19 and TRBJ2-7; 9 middle bases align to TRBD2. The sequence was collected from a human donor with chronic lymphocytic leukemia. The CDR3 region: CASSIQLAGYEQYF. The sequenced DNA is TGTGCCAGTAGTATACAGCTAGCGGGGTACGAGCAGTACTTC.